This section outlines one T cell receptor beta chain sequence together with its context. Since a much larger clone is just one base distant, this may be a read error. Lacking the conserved final phenylalanine or tryptophan, this CDR3 likely reflects a read error. Constant-region reverse primers amplified full-length variable regions, followed by semi-nested Nested Universal Primer A PCR. Using its own MiXCR run on the 5' RACE reads, TCRdb lists one record per CDR3 protein. Here the sample spans approximately 50,000 distinct CDR3 sequences, around 21% being singletons. Trimming pared 3 bases from V and 0 bases from J, leaving 9 bases between. CDR3 length equals 14 residues. CDR1 and CDR2 (germline): SGHRS, YFSETQ. The sorted Tregs were CD4+CD25+CD127-/low cells.

J is TRBJ1-1 and V is TRBV5-1; D call uncertain. The origin of this receptor is a female donor with breast cancer. Sequencing input: tumor-infiltrating Tregs sorted from the breast tumor. The CDR3: CASSSSGMNTEAFS. CDR3 DNA sequence: TGCGCCAGCAGCTCTAGCGGCATGAACACTGAAGCTTTCTCT.